These 30 T cell receptor beta chains were sequenced from one sample in a study of T cells of healthy individuals. MiXCR, applied by TCRdb to the 5' RACE reads, yields one record per CDR3 protein. The sample holds around 63,000 distinct CDR3 sequences, roughly 15% seen once. All receptors derive from a human donor in good health.

The table lists this clonotype with a few counts. The chain links TRBV6-5 to TRBJ2-2, with a weak D call TRBD1 (6 bases). V was trimmed by 6 bases and J by 5 bases, leaving 13 bases between them. This CDR3 region has 14 residues. Germline values: CDR1 MNHEY, CDR2 SVGAGI. DNA for the CDR3: TGTGCCAGCAGCGGGACATCGATAACCGGGGAGCTGTTTTTT. Translation: CASSGTSITGELFF.

The chain employs TRBV2 and TRBJ2-7, with 11 nucleotides matching TRBD2. With V trimmed by 7 bases and J by 6 bases, 8 bases remained unmatched. CDR1 is SNHLY, CDR2 FYNNEI, per germline. The CDR3 loop spans 14 amino acids. CDR3 DNA sequence: TGTGCCAGCACGAGATTGCTAGCGGGGGGCGAGCAGTACTTC. Translated, it gives CASTRLLAGGEQYF.

The CDR3 sequence: CASSWTEMNTEAFF. CDR3 bases: TGTGCCAGCAGTTGGACGGAAATGAACACTGAAGCTTTCTTT. This chain links TRBV6-5 with TRBJ1-1, with D hard to call. V lost 4 bases and J lost 0, with 9 bases in between. CDR1 is MNHEY and CDR2 is SVGAGI in the germline V gene. The CDR3 is made up of 14 amino acids.

For this clonotype: This sequence may be a read error, since a much larger clone differs from it by one base. This sequence joins TRBV7-2 and TRBJ2-3; D remains unclear. V dropped 3 bases and J dropped 3 bases, with 4 bases sitting between them. CDR3 size: 12 residues. The germline V gene has CDR1 SGHTA and CDR2 FQGNSA. The CDR3: CASSFFTDTQYF. Written as DNA, the CDR3 is TGTGCCAGCAGCTTTTTTACAGATACGCAGTATTTT.

V and J are TRBV7-2 and TRBJ2-7; D ambiguous. The V gene lost 6 bases and the J gene lost 5 bases, with 14 bases spanning the gap. This CDR3 spans 13 amino acids. From germline, CDR1 is SGHTA and CDR2 FQGNSA. The CDR3 sequence: CASSPERTHEQYF. CDR3 DNA sequence: TGTGCCAGCAGTCCTGAGAGGACCCACGAGCAGTACTTC.

This clonotype has at least ten counts. The chain has TRBV12-3 or TRBV12-4 and TRBJ1-2; D is possibly TRBD1 (6 bases). The CDR3 sequence is 15 residues long. Trimming took off 3 bases at V and 2 bases at J, with 13 bases between the two ends. CDR3 sequence reads: CASSFRGASNYGYTF. The CDR3 DNA reads TGTGCCAGCAGTTTCCGGGGGGCGAGCAACTATGGCTACACCTTC.

The V call is TRBV5-1, the J call TRBJ2-5, with D perhaps TRBD2 (5 bases). There are 15 residues in the CDR3. Germline loops: CDR1 SGHRS, CDR2 YFSETQ. Deletions cut 0 bases from V and 4 bases from J, with 13 bases between. Here the CDR3 DNA reads TGCGCCAGCAGCTTGGCGCGAGGGAGAGGAGAGACCCAGTACTTC. Protein sequence: CASSLARGRGETQYF.

At least ten counts were recorded for this clonotype. The gene calls are TRBV6-5 and TRBJ2-3; weak D call: TRBD2 (6 bases). Per the germline V gene, CDR1 is MNHEY and CDR2 is SVGAGI. This CDR3 has 16 amino acids. Trimming took 2 bases from V and 1 from J, leaving 13 bases between them. The CDR3 reads CASSYTPGTRTDTQYF. Written as DNA, the CDR3 is TGTGCCAGCAGTTACACGCCCGGGACTCGCACAGATACGCAGTATTTT.

With respect to this clonotype: This may come from a read error, since a much larger clone is one base off. This sequence joins TRBV7-6 and TRBJ2-5; the D gene could be TRBD1 or TRBD2 (5 bases each). The CDR3 is 15 amino acids. Looked up from germline, CDR1 is SGHVS and CDR2 is FNYEAQ. The CDR3 reads CASSLVLRLGETQCF. CDR3 bases: TGTGCCAGCAGCTTAGTACTACGGTTAGGGGAGACCCAGTGCTTC.

The chain joins TRBV6-5 to TRBJ1-2; D is perhaps TRBD1 (6 bases). Germline CDR1 reads MNHEY; CDR2 reads SVGAGI. The V end was cut by 2 bases, the J end by 2 bases, with 12 bases between. The CDR3 is 15 residues long. The CDR3 here is CASSYASGTNYGYTF. The CDR3 DNA follows: TGTGCCAGCAGTTACGCCAGCGGGACAAACTATGGCTACACCTTC.

This clonotype was recorded many times. The V and J genes are TRBV9 and TRBJ2-1; 12 positions agree with TRBD2. The CDR3 runs to 14 residues. Germline trimming cut 4 bases from V and 4 bases from J; bases unmatched to any gene: 0. The V gene's germline CDR1 is SGDLS and CDR2 YYNGEE. DNA of the CDR3: TGTGCCAGCAGCCTAGCGGGAGGGTACAATGAGCAGTTCTTC. Translated: CASSLAGGYNEQFF.

This clonotype showed up many times. The chain has TRBV24-1 and TRBJ2-2; D is possibly TRBD1 (6 bases). Germline CDR1 and CDR2: KGHDR and SFDVKD. The CDR3 covers 15 residues. V lost 4 bases and J lost 4, with 12 bases in between. The CDR3 is CATSETGHLTGELFF. For the CDR3, the DNA is TGTGCCACCAGTGAGACGGGACACCTCACCGGGGAGCTGTTTTTT.

This clonotype was observed at least ten times. This sequence joins TRBV6-1 and TRBJ2-7; no reliable D call. CDR3 size: 11 residues. CDR1 and CDR2 (germline): MNHNS, SASEGT. Trimming removed 1 base from V and 12 bases from J, with 10 bases in between. CDR3 in DNA: TGTGCCAGCAGTGAAGTCAGCGTCTGGTACTTC. It specifies CASSEVSVWYF.

This clonotype was detected only a few times. The chain uses TRBV6-5 and TRBJ2-1; 11 bases match TRBD1. The J segment lost 9 bases and the V segment lost 0 bases, leaving 4 bases of the junction unmatched. The germline gives CDR1 MNHEY, CDR2 SVGAGI. The CDR3 has 15 residues. The CDR3 DNA sequence: TGTGCCAGCAGTTACTCGGACAGGGGGCATAGTGAGCAGTTCTTC. The encoded protein is CASSYSDRGHSEQFF.

In its sample, this clonotype was seen once. The gene calls are TRBV6-2 or TRBV6-3 and TRBJ2-1; D tentatively reads TRBD1 or TRBD2 (5 bases each). CDR1 MNHEY and CDR2 SVGEGT come from the germline V gene. With 8 bases removed from V and 6 bases from J, the gap between germline ends came to 14 bases. This CDR3 comprises 13 residues. DNA for the CDR3: TGTGCCAGCTGGCAGGGAGCAGGCAATGAGCAGTTCTTC. This sequence encodes CASWQGAGNEQFF.

Only a few counts were recorded for this clonotype. CDR3 sequence reads: CASSYTEPDLRAGGPWGTDTQYF. The CDR3 region has the DNA TGTGCCAGCAGTTACACCGAACCCGACCTCCGGGCGGGAGGGCCATGGGGCACAGATACGCAGTATTTT. The J gene is TRBJ2-3, the V gene TRBV6-2 or TRBV6-3, with TRBD2 matching 9 bases. The length of the CDR3 is 23 residues. Germline V CDR1 and CDR2: MNHEY, SVGEGT. Trimming cost V 2 bases and J 1 base; bases outside gene matches: 25.

This clonotype was picked up a small number of times. V and J are TRBV7-6 and TRBJ2-2; 7 bases fit TRBD1. This CDR3 has 19 residues. Germline CDR1 reads SGHVS; CDR2 reads FNYEAQ. Losses at the gene ends were 0 bases for V and 1 base for J; bases not matched to a gene: 11. The CDR3 is CASSLARPFGTENTGELFF. CDR3 nucleotides: TGTGCCAGCAGCTTAGCTAGACCTTTCGGGACAGAGAACACCGGGGAGCTGTTTTTT.

This clonotype was seen many times. The chain links TRBV3-1 to TRBJ1-2; TRBD1 is a possible D gene (5 bases). Germline CDR1 is LGHDT and CDR2 is YNNKEL (reference sequence). The CDR3 has 13 amino acids. The V gene lost 3 bases and the J gene lost 4 bases, with 9 bases spanning the gap. DNA of the CDR3: TGTGCCAGCAGCCACCCAGGGATCTATGGCTACACCTTC. It is translated as CASSHPGIYGYTF.

Regarding this clonotype: A read error may explain this, as a much larger clone is one base away. The gene calls are TRBV5-1 and TRBJ2-1; D may be TRBD1 (6 bases). The CDR3 has 12 amino acids. Germline loops: CDR1 SGHRS, CDR2 YFSETQ. The CDR3 here is CASRQTGNEQLF. Written as DNA, the CDR3 is TGCGCCAGCAGACAGACAGGTAATGAGCAGCTCTTC.

The rearrangement uses TRBV5-1 and TRBJ1-6, with D unresolved. Trimming took off 0 bases at V and 7 bases at J, with 8 bases between the two ends. Looked up from germline, CDR1 is SGHRS and CDR2 is YFSETQ. This CDR3 is 14 amino acids long. CDR3 residues: CASSLGQQNSPLHF. The CDR3 DNA reads TGCGCCAGCAGCTTGGGGCAGCAGAATTCACCCCTCCACTTT.

This clonotype was counted a few times. This chain joins TRBV5-1 and TRBJ2-5; D assignment may be TRBD1 or TRBD2 (6 bases each). With 4 bases removed from V and 5 bases from J, the gap between germline ends came to 15 bases. The CDR3 consists of 14 residues. Germline V gene lookup returns CDR1 SGHRS and CDR2 YFSETQ. The CDR3 region has the DNA TGCGCCAGCAGCCCTGGGGGGCCGCGGGAGACCCAGTACTTC. It codes for CASSPGGPRETQYF.

This clonotype has only a few counts. The chain is built from TRBV28 and TRBJ1-3; TRBD1 is a possible D gene (5 bases). The germline gives CDR1 MDHEN, CDR2 SYDVKM. The CDR3 extends over 13 amino acids. Trimming cost V 5 bases and J 4 bases, with 9 bases left between them. CDR3 sequence: CASSDQGGNTIYF. CDR3 bases: TGTGCCAGCAGTGACCAGGGAGGAAACACCATATATTTT. Looking up the rest from reference TRBV28 and TRBJ1-3 gives the full variable domain: DVKVTQSSRYLVKRTGEKVFLECVQDMDHENMFWYRQDPGLGLRLIYFSYDVKMKEKGDIPEGYSVSREKKERFSLILESASTNQTSMYLCASSDQGGNTIYFGEGSWLTVV.

This chain links TRBV11-2 with TRBJ1-2; a weak D match, TRBD1 (5 bases). CDR3 length: 12 residues. V was trimmed by 1 base and J by 8 bases, leaving 8 bases between them. Germline lookup yields CDR1 SGHAT and CDR2 FQNNGV. The CDR3 spells CASSLAGSGYTF. Written as DNA, the CDR3 is TGTGCCAGCAGCTTAGCAGGGAGCGGCTACACCTTC.

This clonotype was observed a handful of times. This chain links TRBV2 with TRBJ2-4; D unresolved. Germline V gene data show CDR1 as SNHLY and CDR2 as FYNNEI. With 2 bases removed from V and 2 bases from J, the gap between germline ends came to 7 bases. The CDR3 consists of 14 residues. In nucleotides, the CDR3 is TGTGCCAGCAGTGAAAGGTTGTCCAAAAACATTCAGTACTTC. It is translated as CASSERLSKNIQYF. Looking up the rest from reference TRBV2 and TRBJ2-4 gives the full variable domain: EPEVTQTPSHQVTQMGQEVILRCVPISNHLYFYWYRQILGQKVEFLVSFYNNEISEKSEIFDDQFSVERPDGSNFTLKIRSTKLEDSAMYFCASSERLSKNIQYFGAGTRLSVL.

This clonotype was detected ten times or more. The chain joins TRBV12-3 or TRBV12-4 to TRBJ1-6; 7 nucleotides align to TRBD1. The CDR3 contains 14 residues. V lost 5 bases, J lost 7 bases, and 5 bases stayed unmatched. The CDR3 DNA follows: TGTGCCAGCAGTCGAGACAGGGTCAATTCACCCCTCCACTTT. This gives the protein CASSRDRVNSPLHF.

The chain combines TRBV7-9 with TRBJ2-7; D gene unclear. Germline V lookup: CDR1 SEHNR, CDR2 FQNEAQ (reference sequence). The CDR3 extends over 12 amino acids. V shed 7 bases and J shed 0 bases, with 7 bases lying between them. The DNA of the CDR3 is TGTGCCAGCACTAAAAGCTCCTACGAGCAGTACTTC. The encoded protein is CASTKSSYEQYF.

This clonotype appeared many times. The chain is built from TRBV6-4 and TRBJ2-3, with D perhaps TRBD1 (5 bases). The V gene's germline CDR1 is MRHNA and CDR2 SNTAGT. The CDR3 is 15 amino acids. V was pared by 0 bases and J by 4 bases, with 11 bases between. Written as DNA, the CDR3 is TGTGCCAGCAGTGACTCGGGGTTAGGGGCAGATACGCAGTATTTT. This encodes CASSDSGLGADTQYF.

The chain employs TRBV5-1 and TRBJ1-2; 7 bases line up with TRBD1. The CDR3 is 14 residues long. V lost 5 bases to trimming and J lost 8 bases; unmatched junction nucleotides: 12. Per germline, CDR1 SGHRS and CDR2 YFSETQ. The CDR3 loop reads CASSLDRAPGGYTF. CDR3 nucleotide sequence: TGCGCCAGCAGTTTAGACAGGGCCCCTGGGGGCTACACCTTC.

This clonotype was counted many times. The V call is TRBV28, the J call TRBJ2-4, with D perhaps matching TRBD1 or TRBD2 (5 bases each). The CDR3 length is 15 residues. Germline V lookup: CDR1 MDHEN, CDR2 SYDVKM. V gave up 10 bases and J gave up 7 bases, with 23 bases separating them. The CDR3 sequence is CAIQTPSMGENIQYF. CDR3 coding DNA: TGTGCCATCCAGACACCGTCGATGGGGGAGAACATTCAGTACTTC.

This clonotype occurred many times. The CDR3 sequence is CASSALNIQYF. The CDR3 bases are TGTGCCAGCAGCGCTTTAAACATTCAGTACTTC. The chain has TRBV11-1 and TRBJ2-4; D uncertain. The germline gives CDR1 SGHAT, CDR2 FQDESV (reference sequence). The CDR3 sequence is 11 residues long. The germline V and J ends were trimmed by 5 bases and 6 bases, with 5 bases remaining between them.